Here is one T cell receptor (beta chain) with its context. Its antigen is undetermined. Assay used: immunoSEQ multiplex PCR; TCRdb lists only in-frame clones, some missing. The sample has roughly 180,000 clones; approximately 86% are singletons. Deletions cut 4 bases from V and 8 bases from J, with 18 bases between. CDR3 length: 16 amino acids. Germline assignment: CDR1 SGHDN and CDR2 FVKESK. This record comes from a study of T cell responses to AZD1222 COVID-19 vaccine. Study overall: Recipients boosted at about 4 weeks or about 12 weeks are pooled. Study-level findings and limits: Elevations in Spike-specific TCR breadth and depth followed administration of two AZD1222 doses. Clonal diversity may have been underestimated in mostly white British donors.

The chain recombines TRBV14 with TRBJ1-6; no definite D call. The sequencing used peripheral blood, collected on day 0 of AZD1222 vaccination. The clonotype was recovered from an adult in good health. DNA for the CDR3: TGTGCCAGCAGCCTAAGAATTGGGCAGGTTTATTCACCCCTCCACTTT. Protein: CASSLRIGQVYSPLHF.